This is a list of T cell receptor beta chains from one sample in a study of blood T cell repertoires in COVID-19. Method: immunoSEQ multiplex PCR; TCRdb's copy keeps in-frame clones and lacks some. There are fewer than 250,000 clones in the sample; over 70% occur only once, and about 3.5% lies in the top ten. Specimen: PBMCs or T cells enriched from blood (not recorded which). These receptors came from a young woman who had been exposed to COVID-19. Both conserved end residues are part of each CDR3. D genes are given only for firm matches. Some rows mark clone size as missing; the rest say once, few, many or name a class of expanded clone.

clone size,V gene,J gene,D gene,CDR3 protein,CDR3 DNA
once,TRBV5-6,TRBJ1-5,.,CASSFRGSHNQPQHF,TGTGCCAGCAGCTTCCGCGGCTCCCACAATCAGCCCCAGCATTTT
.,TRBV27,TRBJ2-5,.,CASSFGRLETQYF,TGTGCCAGCAGTTTTGGGAGGTTGGAGACCCAGTACTTC
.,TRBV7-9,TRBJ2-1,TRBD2,CASSFLGLAGVREQFF,TGTGCCAGCAGCTTCCTCGGACTAGCGGGAGTTCGTGAGCAGTTCTTC
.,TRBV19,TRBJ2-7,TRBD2,CASSGPSGSPHEQYF,TGTGCCAGTAGTGGCCCTAGCGGGAGTCCCCACGAGCAGTACTTC
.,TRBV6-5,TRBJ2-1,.,CASSSTLAEQFF,TGTGCCAGCAGTTCCACCCTGGCAGAGCAGTTCTTC
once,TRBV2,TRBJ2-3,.,CASSEALGEGGDTQYF,TGTGCCAGCAGTGAAGCGCTTGGAGAAGGGGGAGATACGCAGTATTTT
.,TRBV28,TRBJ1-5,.,CASRDNDQPQHF,TGTGCCAGCCGGGACAACGATCAGCCCCAGCATTTT
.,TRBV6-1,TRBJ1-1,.,CASSEARGGEAFF,TGTGCCAGCAGTGAAGCTCGGGGAGGGGAGGCTTTCTTT
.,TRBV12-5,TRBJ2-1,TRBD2,CASALAGYEQFF,TGTGCTAGTGCACTAGCGGGCTATGAGCAGTTCTTC
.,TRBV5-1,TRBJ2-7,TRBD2,CASSLGPSGSLTYEQYF,TGCGCCAGCAGCTTAGGGCCTAGCGGGAGTTTAACCTACGAGCAGTACTTC
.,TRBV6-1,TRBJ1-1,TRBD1,CASSDWLDRGMNTEAFF,TGTGCCAGCAGTGACTGGCTTGACAGGGGAATGAACACTGAAGCTTTCTTT
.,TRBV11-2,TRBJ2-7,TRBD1,CASSLSRGQTYEQYF,TGTGCCAGCAGCTTAAGCAGGGGGCAAACCTACGAGCAGTACTTC
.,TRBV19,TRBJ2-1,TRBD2,CASSISASGRYGEQFF,TGTGCCAGTAGTATATCCGCAAGCGGGAGATACGGTGAGCAGTTCTTC
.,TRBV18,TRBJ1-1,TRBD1,CASSQPRTGSTEAFF,TGTGCCAGCTCACAACCTCGGACAGGGAGCACTGAAGCTTTCTTT
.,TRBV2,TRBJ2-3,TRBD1,CASSEVWTGLDTQYF,TGTGCCAGCAGTGAAGTCTGGACAGGGTTAGATACGCAGTATTTT
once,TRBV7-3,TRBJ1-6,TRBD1,CASSLMGQGFSPLHF,TGTGCCAGCAGCTTAATGGGACAGGGGTTCTCACCCCTCCACTTT
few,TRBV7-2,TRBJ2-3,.,CASSFYRGGADTQYF,TGTGCCAGCAGTTTTTACAGGGGGGGAGCAGATACGCAGTATTTT
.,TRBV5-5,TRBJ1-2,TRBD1,CASSRTGHGYTF,TGTGCCAGCAGCCGGACAGGACATGGCTACACCTTC
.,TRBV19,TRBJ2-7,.,CASNRDPMGQYF,TGTGCCAGCAACCGGGATCCAATGGGGCAGTACTTC
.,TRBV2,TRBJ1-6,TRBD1,CASRPGTGRNSPLHF,TGTGCCAGCAGGCCGGGGACAGGACGTAATTCACCCCTCCACTTT
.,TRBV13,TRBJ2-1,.,CASRLIGREQFF,TGTGCCAGCCGCTTGATTGGGAGAGAGCAGTTCTTC
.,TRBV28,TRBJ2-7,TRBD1,CASSPQGENYEQYF,TGTGCCAGCAGCCCTCAGGGGGAGAACTACGAGCAGTACTTC
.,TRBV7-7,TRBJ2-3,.,CASSFSGADTQYF,TGTGCTAGCAGCTTTTCGGGTGCCGATACGCAGTATTTT